The table lists the clone carrying this T cell receptor (beta chain) with a few counts. As originally analysed: Quantification of nucleated cells was approximated via reference gene primer amplification. TCRdb keeps only in-frame clones here, not all; method: immunoSEQ multiplex PCR. Clone size and the V and J calls come from that table; the DNA yielded D and trimming. This table holds about 200,000 clones, about four fifths found once. This sample was taken from a study of blood T cell repertoires in COVID-19. Study-level background: Donors in the United States, Italy and Spain gave samples during acute or convalescent COVID-19. From T cells, B-cell-depleted T cells, or PBMCs came the material, which was cDNA or gDNA.

Sequenced sample: peripheral blood. This clonotype originated in a woman of 80 years or more with acute or convalescent COVID-19.

CDR3 DNA sequence: TGTGCCAGTAGTATCCAGACTAGGGGGAGGGAACAGGAGCAGTTCTTC. Amino acids: CASSIQTRGREQEQFF. The chain is built from TRBV19 and TRBJ2-1; TRBD2 might be the D (7 bases). This CDR3 contains 16 residues. The V and J ends lost 3 bases and 10 bases respectively, with 22 bases between them. CDR1 is LNHDA, CDR2 SQIVND, per germline (reference sequence). The variable domain in full, completed from reference TRBV19 and TRBJ2-1, reads DGGITQSPKYLFRKEGQNVTLSCEQNLNHDAMYWYRQDPGQGLRLIYYSQIVNDFQKGDIAEGYSVSREKKESFPLTVTSAQKNPTAFYLCASSIQTRGREQEQFFGPGTRLTVL.